A single sample gave rise to the 3 T cell receptor beta chains below, sequenced in a study of shared clonotypes between healthy human individuals. Profiling relied on immunoSEQ multiplex PCR, and the TCRdb table lists in-frame clones only, not all of them. Of 400,000 to 550,000 clones detected, around 80% appear once; the ten largest clones hold approximately 12%. The sample comprised PBMCs. The source of these receptors is a woman in her forties in good health. Some clones in this sample may be carry-over from other donors' samples.

The J gene is TRBJ2-3, the V gene TRBV5-1, with 7 bases fitting TRBD2. V trimming: 4 bases; J trimming: 1 base; junction bases outside the gene matches: 9. The V gene's germline CDR1 is SGHRS and CDR2 YFSETQ. CDR3 length equals 16 residues. DNA for the CDR3: TGCGCCAGCAGCCCAGGCAACAGCGGGGGCACAGATACGCAGTATTTT. Protein: CASSPGNSGGTDTQYF.

This chain links TRBV7-9 with TRBJ1-4; D is uncertain. CDR3 size: 15 residues. V lost 4 bases and J 0 bases, leaving 9 bases between the germline ends. Germline V CDR1 and CDR2: SEHNR, FQNEAQ (reference sequence). CDR3 sequence: CASSSWATTNEKLFF. DNA for the CDR3: TGTGCCAGCAGCTCTTGGGCTACAACTAATGAAAAACTGTTTTTT. Supplemented by reference TRBV7-9 and TRBJ1-4, the full variable domain reads DTGVSQNPRHKITKRGQNVTFRCDPISEHNRLYWYRQTLGQGPEFLTYFQNEAQLEKSRLLSDRFSAERPKGSFSTLEIQRTEQGDSAMYLCASSSWATTNEKLFFGSGTQLSVL.

Worth noting for this clone: A read error is likely here: a far larger clone is one base away. The CDR3 region has the DNA TGTGCCAGCAGTAACATTAGCAATCAGCCCCAGCATTTT. Translation gives CASSNISNQPQHF. The chain is built from TRBV2 and TRBJ1-5, with D unresolved. Germline V gene lookup returns CDR1 SNHLY and CDR2 FYNNEI. V was pared by 5 bases and J by 0 bases, with 5 bases between. The CDR3 runs to 13 residues.